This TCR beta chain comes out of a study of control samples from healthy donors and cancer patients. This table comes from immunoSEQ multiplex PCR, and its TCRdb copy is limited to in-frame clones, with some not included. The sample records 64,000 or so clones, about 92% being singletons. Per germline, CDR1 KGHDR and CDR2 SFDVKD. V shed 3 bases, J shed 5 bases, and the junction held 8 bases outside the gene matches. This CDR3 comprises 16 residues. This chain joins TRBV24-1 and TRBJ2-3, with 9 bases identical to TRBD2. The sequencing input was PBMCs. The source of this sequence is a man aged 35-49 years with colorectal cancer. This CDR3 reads CATSDPGTSLEDTQYF. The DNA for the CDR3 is TGTGCCACCAGTGATCCCGGGACTAGCTTGGAAGATACGCAGTATTTT.